Listed here is a single TCR beta chain. Trimming at V came to 5 bases and at J to 5 bases, leaving 10 bases not matched to a gene. CDR1 is SEHNR and CDR2 is FQNEAQ in the germline V gene (reference sequence). The CDR3 consists of 17 residues. This sample was included in a study of cytomegalovirus exposure and HLA in healthy donors. Generated by immunoSEQ multiplex PCR, the TCRdb table keeps only in-frame clones and is missing some. Seen here are roughly 150,000 clones, 85% observed once, and the top ten hold around 2.4%. This TCR was sampled from a man aged 30 to 39 in good health and CMV-seropositive. The sequenced material came from PBMCs. The chain links TRBV7-9 to TRBJ2-5; 14 bases are a match to TRBD2. The CDR3 protein is CASSTSGTSGGGETQYF. The CDR3 DNA sequence: TGTGCCAGCAGCACTTCCGGGACTAGCGGGGGTGGTGAGACCCAGTACTTC.